Below, 8 T cell receptor beta chains from the same sample are listed, as sequenced in a study of memory CD4+ T cells and cytomegalovirus serostatus. Sequencing was performed with immunoSEQ multiplex PCR; in TCRdb, only in-frame clones are kept and a portion is missing. The sample lists 27,000 or so clones, 60% to 85% occurring once. The sort gate was single viable CD3+CD4+CD8-CD45RO+ cells for memory CD4+ T cells. Specimen: memory CD4+ T cells from blood. Receptor source: an adult in good health and CMV-seronegative.

The chain has TRBV30 and TRBJ1-2; D unresolved. Trimming pared 2 bases from V and 8 bases from J, leaving 9 bases between. Germline V lookup: CDR1 GTSNPN, CDR2 SVGIG (reference sequence). The CDR3 extends over 11 amino acids. The CDR3 here is CAWSPSEGYTF. The CDR3 region has the DNA TGTGCCTGGAGTCCCTCCGAGGGCTACACCTTC.

This sequence joins TRBV9 and TRBJ1-2; D unresolved. The CDR3 runs to 15 residues. V dropped 0 bases and J dropped 8 bases, with 17 bases sitting between them. Germline values: CDR1 SGDLS, CDR2 YYNGEE. CDR3 protein: CASSVGAGPEGGYTF. In DNA, the CDR3 is TGTGCCAGCAGCGTAGGAGCCGGGCCCGAGGGCGGCTACACCTTC. The full variable domain, rest sourced from reference TRBV9 and TRBJ1-2, is DSGVTQTPKHLITATGQRVTLRCSPRSGDLSVYWYQQSLDQGLQFLIQYYNGEERAKGNILERFSAQQFPDLHSELNLSSLELGDSALYFCASSVGAGPEGGYTFGSGTRLTVV.

V and J are TRBV7-8 and TRBJ2-5, with D unresolved. V lost 3 bases to trimming and J lost 1 base, with 3 bases between them. Per the germline V gene, CDR1 is SGHVS and CDR2 is FQNEAQ. This CDR3 contains 12 residues. Here the CDR3 reads CASSFTQETQYF. CDR3 nucleotide sequence: TGTGCCAGCAGCTTCACCCAAGAGACCCAGTACTTC.

V is TRBV6-1 and J is TRBJ1-1; D is unclear. Germline CDR1 MNHNS, CDR2 SASEGT. Trimming took 6 bases from V and 6 from J, leaving 14 bases between them. The CDR3 contains 13 residues. The CDR3 coding sequence is TGTGCCAGCAGGGATTTGAGCGCACCTGAAGCTTTCTTT. It translates to CASRDLSAPEAFF.

The gene calls are TRBV25-1 and TRBJ2-5; tentatively, D is TRBD1 (5 bases). The J call may be mistaken, given a closer DNA end match to TRBJ2-7. The V gene's germline CDR1 is MGHDK and CDR2 SYGVNS. The length of the CDR3 is 13 residues. The CDR3 bases are TGTGCCAGCAGTGCCGACAGTTCCTACGAGCAGTACTTC. Amino acids: CASSADSSYEQYF.

The V gene is TRBV19, the J gene TRBJ2-6; D not certain. This CDR3 has 15 residues. V lost 7 bases and J 0 bases, leaving 10 bases between the germline ends. Germline V lookup: CDR1 LNHDA, CDR2 SQIVND (reference sequence). The CDR3 loop reads CASTRTVSGANVLTF. CDR3 sequence (DNA): TGTGCCAGTACCCGGACGGTCTCTGGGGCCAACGTCCTGACTTTC.

This chain joins TRBV6-5 and TRBJ2-3, with D possibly matching TRBD1 (5 bases). This CDR3 is built from 11 residues. Germline-derived CDR1 and CDR2 are MNHEY and SVGAGI. V lost 5 bases, J lost 9 bases, and 9 bases lay in between. CDR3 in DNA: TGTGCCAGCAGTACAGGTGTAACGCAGTATTTT. Translation: CASSTGVTQYF.

The chain has TRBV19 and TRBJ2-5; 8 nucleotides agree with TRBD2. Trimming at V came to 5 bases and at J to 2 bases, leaving 7 bases not matched to a gene. This CDR3 is 15 amino acids long. CDR1 LNHDA and CDR2 SQIVND come from the germline V gene (reference sequence). In nucleotides, the CDR3 is TGTGCCAGTAGTCGGGGGGGAAAGGGGCAAGAGACCCAGTACTTC. Its protein is CASSRGGKGQETQYF.